This T cell receptor beta chain was obtained from a study of cytomegalovirus exposure and HLA in healthy donors. With 1 base removed from V and 7 bases from J, the gap between germline ends came to 11 bases. This CDR3 is 13 amino acids long. Germline CDR1 reads SGHVS; CDR2 reads FQNEAQ. PCR used 60 Vbeta primers and 13 Jbeta primers. The table came from immunoSEQ multiplex PCR; TCRdb's copy has only in-frame clones and leaves some out. Among 150,000 to 200,000 clones listed, approximately 79% were seen once. Sequences were obtained from PBMCs. The rearrangement links TRBV7-8 to TRBJ2-7; tentatively, D is TRBD1 (5 bases). The origin of this receptor is a man aged 45-65 years in good health and CMV-seropositive. CDR3 protein: CASSLVGAREQYF. CDR3 coding DNA: TGTGCCAGCAGCTTAGTTGGGGCTCGGGAGCAGTACTTC.